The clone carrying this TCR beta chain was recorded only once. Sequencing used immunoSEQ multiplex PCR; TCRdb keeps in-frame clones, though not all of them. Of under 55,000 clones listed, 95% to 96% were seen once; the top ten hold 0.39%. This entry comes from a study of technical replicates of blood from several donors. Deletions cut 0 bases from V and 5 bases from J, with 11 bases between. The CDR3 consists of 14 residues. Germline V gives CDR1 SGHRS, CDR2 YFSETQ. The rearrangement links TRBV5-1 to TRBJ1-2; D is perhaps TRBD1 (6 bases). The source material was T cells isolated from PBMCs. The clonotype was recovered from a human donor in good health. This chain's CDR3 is CASSLEGGVYGYTF. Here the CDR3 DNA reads TGCGCCAGCAGCTTGGAAGGGGGAGTATATGGCTACACCTTC. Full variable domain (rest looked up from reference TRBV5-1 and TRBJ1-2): KAGVTQTPRYLIKTRGQQVTLSCSPISGHRSVSWYQQTPGQGLQFLFEYFSETQRNKGNFPGRFSGRQFSNSRSEMNVSTLELGDSALYLCASSLEGGVYGYTFGSGTRLTVV.